This T cell receptor (beta chain) was retrieved from a study of PD-1 blockade in mismatch repair-deficient tumors. TCRdb's table, derived via immunoSEQ multiplex PCR, lists solely in-frame clones and lacks some. The sample lists tens of thousands of clones; roughly 77% were seen once. All patients were mismatch repair deficient, assessed by either PCR or immunohistochemistry. This clone was observed at least ten times. Germline loops: CDR1 SNHLY, CDR2 FYNNEI. The ends lost 8 bases at V and 4 bases at J; junction bases unmatched: 8. The length of the CDR3 is 14 residues. The starting material was peripheral blood, obtained 4 weeks after starting pembrolizumab. The gene calls are TRBV2 and TRBJ1-1, with 9 bases identical to TRBD1. This TCR derives from an adult with mismatch repair-deficient cancer. This CDR3 is CASGGQGSGTEAFF. CDR3 nucleotides: TGTGCCAGCGGGGGACAGGGTTCGGGCACTGAAGCTTTCTTT.